Below are 25 T cell receptor beta chains sequenced from a single sample in a study of T cells in Graves' hyperthyroidism and ophthalmopathy. TCR beta CDR3 regions were amplified from RNA. HTBI primers were used for first-round RT-PCR of the TCR CDR3. TCRdb analysed the multiplex PCR reads with MiXCR anew, one entry per CDR3 protein. The table shows fewer than 350,000 distinct CDR3 sequences, with about 18% occurring only once. The sample consisted of blood. The receptors were sampled from a woman in her fifties or sixties with Graves' hyperthyroidism.

The sample holds one count of this clonotype. This chain links TRBV7-9 with TRBJ2-5; the D gene is possibly TRBD1 (6 bases). V lost 4 bases and J 5 bases, leaving 17 bases between the germline ends. This CDR3 comprises 15 residues. Germline V CDR1 and CDR2: SEHNR, FQNEAQ (reference sequence). The CDR3 loop reads CASSSTGNRVETQYF. CDR3 DNA: TGTGCCAGCAGCTCAACGGGGAACAGGGTGGAGACCCAGTACTTC.

The V call is TRBV3-1, the J call TRBJ2-3, with D possibly being TRBD2 (7 bases). This CDR3 comprises 16 residues. The V end was cut by 0 bases, the J end by 2 bases, with 12 bases between. CDR1 and CDR2 from the germline V gene are LGHDT and YNNKEL (reference sequence). CDR3 protein: CASSQESGGHTDTQYF. The CDR3 region has the DNA TGTGCCAGCAGCCAAGAGTCGGGGGGCCACACAGATACGCAGTATTTT.

The chain recombines TRBV27 with TRBJ1-5; tentative D call: TRBD1 (5 bases). V was cut by 3 bases and J by 0 bases, with 24 bases left in between. CDR1 and CDR2 (germline): MNHEY, SMNVEV (reference sequence). This CDR3 has 20 amino acids. As DNA, the CDR3 is TGTGCCAGCAGTTTTTTCCCAATTACCGGGACCGAGTTTAGCAATCAGCCCCAGCATTTT. This codes for CASSFFPITGTEFSNQPQHF.

This clonotype was found many times. The chain employs TRBV11-2 and TRBJ1-2; 8 positions agree with TRBD1. The CDR3 covers 14 residues. The germline CDR1 and CDR2 sequences are SGHAT and FQNNGV. Trimming removed 5 bases from V and 10 bases from J; junction bases left unmatched: 12. This CDR3 reads CASSLTQGAVDYTF. The CDR3 DNA is TGTGCCAGCAGCCTTACCCAGGGGGCTGTTGACTACACCTTC.

In its sample, this clonotype was seen many times. The chain employs TRBV6-1 and TRBJ2-7, with 11 bases that match TRBD1. Germline V gives CDR1 MNHNS, CDR2 SASEGT. This CDR3 is built from 15 residues. J was trimmed by 1 base and V by 6 bases; bases with no gene match: 5. CDR3 DNA: TGTGCCAGCAGCCCCGGACAGGGGGCGTCCTACGAGCAGTACGTC. Translation: CASSPGQGASYEQYV.

The genes are TRBV4-1 and TRBJ2-1; 7 nucleotides agree with TRBD2. Germline V CDR1 and CDR2: MGHRA, YSYEKL. The CDR3 is made up of 14 amino acids. J lost 5 bases, V lost 7 bases, and 8 bases had no gene match. As DNA, the CDR3 is TGCGCCAGCAAAGGGACTACCGTACACAATGAGCAGTTCTTC. It codes for CASKGTTVHNEQFF.

The sample holds a few counts of this clonotype. The chain joins TRBV2 to TRBJ1-5; D remains ambiguous. The V gene's germline CDR1 is SNHLY and CDR2 FYNNEI. V shed 7 bases and J shed 0 bases, with 10 bases lying between them. This CDR3 region has 14 residues. CDR3 amino acids: CASKRDYSNQPQHF. The CDR3 nucleotides read TGTGCCAGCAAAAGGGATTATAGCAATCAGCCCCAGCATTTT.

The chain links TRBV5-6 to TRBJ2-5; weak D call: TRBD2 (6 bases). The CDR3 extends over 13 amino acids. V lost 4 bases and J lost 9, with 16 bases in between. In germline, CDR1 is SGHDT, CDR2 YYEEEE. This CDR3 reads CASSLGRLEAQYF. The CDR3 DNA reads TGTGCCAGCAGCCTAGGGAGGCTTGAGGCCCAGTACTTC.

CDR3 nucleotide sequence: TGTGCCAGCAGCAGGGGACAGGGTTTACCCGGGGAGCTGTTTTTT. The encoded protein is CASSRGQGLPGELFF. The chain combines TRBV7-9 with TRBJ2-2; 9 bases line up with TRBD1. This CDR3 is built from 15 residues. V trimming: 5 bases; J trimming: 6 bases; junction bases outside the gene matches: 7. In germline, CDR1 is SEHNR, CDR2 FQNEAQ (reference sequence). Complete variable domain (other parts from reference TRBV7-9 and TRBJ2-2): DTGVSQNPRHKITKRGQNVTFRCDPISEHNRLYWYRQTLGQGPEFLTYFQNEAQLEKSRLLSDRFSAERPKGSFSTLEIQRTEQGDSAMYLCASSRGQGLPGELFFGEGSRLTVL.

Remarks on this clonotype: A read error may be the cause here, since a much bigger clone is one base away. The chain recombines TRBV6-1 with TRBJ2-1; 9 nucleotides line up with TRBD1. J gave up 2 bases and V 6 bases, and 8 bases lay outside the gene matches. The CDR3 is 16 residues long. Germline V gene sequence: CDR1 MNHNS, CDR2 SASEGT. The CDR3 DNA follows: TGTGCCAGCAGGGACAGGGGTTCCCTCCCCTACAATGAGCAGTTCTTC. Its translation: CASRDRGSLPYNEQFF.

On this clonotype: A read error is possible here, since a much larger clone lies one base away. J is TRBJ2-1 and V is TRBV28; TRBD2 matches at 8 bases. The J call is in doubt because the DNA end fits TRBJ2-7 better. The CDR3 length is 18 residues. Per germline, CDR1 MDHEN and CDR2 SYDVKM. CDR3 sequence reads: CASSLYLASGGLYNEQYF. Written as DNA, the CDR3 is TGTGCCAGCAGTTTATATCTCGCCAGCGGGGGTCTCTACAATGAGCAGTACTTC.

This clonotype showed up many times. At one boundary the junction diverges from the germline segment, which might be a read error. The chain combines TRBV28 with TRBJ2-7, with 10 bases aligning to TRBD2. This CDR3 has 12 residues. Per germline, CDR1 MDHEN and CDR2 SYDVKM. CDR3 sequence: CAIAGGSYERYF. The DNA for the CDR3 is TGTGCCATAGCGGGAGGTTCCTACGAGCGGTACTTC.

In DNA, the CDR3 is TGTGCCAGCAGTTACCCCGGGACCGGGCAGCCCCAGCATTTT. It specifies CASSYPGTGQPQHF. The rearrangement links TRBV6-2 or TRBV6-3 to TRBJ1-5, with a tentative D call TRBD1 (5 bases). The germline V and J ends were trimmed by 2 bases and 7 bases, with 12 bases remaining between them. This CDR3 is built from 14 residues. The V gene's germline CDR1 is MNHEY and CDR2 SVGEGT.

J is TRBJ1-5 and V is TRBV18; D is undetermined. This CDR3 region has 13 residues. Trimming stripped 4 bases from V and 4 bases from J, with 8 bases between. Germline loops: CDR1 KGHSH, CDR2 LQKENI. The CDR3 protein is CASSRSHNQPQHF. The CDR3 region has the DNA TGTGCCAGCTCACGATCACATAATCAGCCCCAGCATTTT.

Many counts were recorded for this clonotype. The chain combines TRBV11-1 with TRBJ2-1; maybe TRBD2 (6 bases). V shed 6 bases and J shed 4 bases, with 16 bases lying between them. The CDR3 extends over 15 amino acids. CDR1 is SGHAT, CDR2 FQDESV, per germline (reference sequence). CDR3 nucleotides: TGTGCCAGCAGTAGAGGATTTAGCGGTTACAATGAGCAGTTCTTC. Translating gives CASSRGFSGYNEQFF.

As for this clonotype: A much larger clone lies one base from this, so it may be a read error. The V call is TRBV28, the J call TRBJ2-7; possible D gene TRBD2, 6 bases. The CDR3 runs 11 residues. V lost 9 bases and J lost 3, with 9 bases in between. Looked up from germline, CDR1 is MDHEN and CDR2 is SYDVKM. The CDR3 DNA reads TGTGCCAGTCAGGGAGGCTACGAGCAGTACTTC. Translation: CASQGGYEQYF.

The V gene is TRBV6-1, the J gene TRBJ1-5, with a possible D match to TRBD1 (5 bases). Germline assignment: CDR1 MNHNS and CDR2 SASEGT. The CDR3 consists of 17 residues. V was shortened by 1 base and J by 8 bases, with 21 bases between the two germline ends. Written as DNA, the CDR3 is TGTGCCAGCAGTGAAGTCCAACCCGGGACGGCTGGAGAGCCCCAGCATTTT. Encoded protein: CASSEVQPGTAGEPQHF.

In this sample, this clonotype turned up many times. The V gene is TRBV7-2, the J gene TRBJ2-7, with 10 bases identical to TRBD2. V lost 2 bases, J lost 5 bases, and 3 bases stayed unmatched. From germline, CDR1 is SGHTA and CDR2 FQGNSA. The CDR3 length is 14 residues. CDR3 residues: CASSLSLAGDEQYV. CDR3 nucleotides: TGTGCCAGCAGCTTATCCCTAGCGGGGGACGAGCAGTACGTC.

The table lists this clonotype with many counts. V and J are TRBV5-1 and TRBJ1-1, with D hard to call. The CDR3 is made up of 14 amino acids. Per the germline V gene, CDR1 is SGHRS and CDR2 is YFSETQ. Trimming cost V 1 base and J 1 base, with 8 bases left between them. In DNA form, the CDR3 reads TGCGCCAGCAGCTTGCACAGCTCGAACACTGAAGCTTTCTTT. It specifies CASSLHSSNTEAFF.

The genes are TRBV6-2 or TRBV6-3 and TRBJ2-5, with 12 positions matching TRBD2. Germline-derived CDR1 and CDR2 are MNHEY and SVGEGT. There are 17 residues in the CDR3. V dropped 5 bases and J dropped 7; count of bases not matched to a gene: 14. CDR3 sequence: CASSDPGTSGPGGTQYF. DNA for the CDR3: TGTGCCAGCAGTGACCCCGGGACTAGCGGGCCCGGGGGGACCCAGTACTTC.

Comment on this clonotype: Its ends do not fully match the called genes, so a read error is possible. The J gene is TRBJ1-4, the V gene TRBV10-2, with D perhaps TRBD1 (5 bases). The CDR3 consists of 16 residues. Germline CDR1 WSHSY, CDR2 SAAADI. CDR3 coding DNA: TGCACCAGCAGTGATAGTCCGACAGAAACTAATGAAAAACTGTTTTTT. It yields the protein CTSSDSPTETNEKLFF.

The V call is TRBV4-1, the J call TRBJ2-1; maybe TRBD2 (7 bases). This CDR3 is built from 13 residues. Germline-derived CDR1 and CDR2 are MGHRA and YSYEKL. Trimming took off 3 bases at V and 8 bases at J, with 11 bases between the two ends. This CDR3 reads CASSQGGPYEQFF. DNA for the CDR3: TGCGCCAGCAGCCAGGGGGGGCCTTATGAGCAGTTCTTC.

This clonotype was seen a handful of times. The chain couples TRBV6-1 to TRBJ2-1; D is unresolved. Germline values: CDR1 MNHNS, CDR2 SASEGT. CDR3 length equals 15 residues. V shed 0 bases and J shed 5 bases, with 11 bases lying between them. The CDR3 loop is CASSEAFGADNEQFF. The CDR3 nucleotides are TGTGCCAGCAGTGAAGCATTCGGAGCCGACAATGAGCAGTTCTTC.

The sample holds a few counts of this clonotype. This may come from a read error, since a much larger clone is one base off. The genes are TRBV7-8 and TRBJ2-7, with D unclear. Per germline, CDR1 SGHVS and CDR2 FQNEAQ. The CDR3 loop spans 14 amino acids. This CDR3 is CSSSLMGSYNEQYF. Written as DNA, the CDR3 is TGTTCCAGCAGCTTAATGGGTAGCTACAACGAGCAGTACTTC. The full variable domain, its missing parts supplied by reference TRBV7-8 and TRBJ2-7, is GAGVSQSPRYKVAKRGQDVALRCDPISGHVSLFWYQQALGQGPEFLTYFQNEAQLDKSGLPSDRFFAERPEGSVSTLKIQRTQQEDSAVYLCSSSLMGSYNEQYFGPGTRLTVT.

This clonotype was counted between two and nine times. The rearrangement uses TRBV5-5 and TRBJ2-7; D is possibly TRBD1 (6 bases). Trimming removed 4 bases from V and 1 base from J, with 15 bases in between. Germline lookup yields CDR1 SGHKS and CDR2 YYEKEE (reference sequence). The CDR3 length is 15 residues. This CDR3 reads CASSPPGAESYEQYV. In DNA form, the CDR3 reads TGTGCCAGCAGCCCCCCAGGGGCTGAGTCCTACGAGCAGTACGTC.